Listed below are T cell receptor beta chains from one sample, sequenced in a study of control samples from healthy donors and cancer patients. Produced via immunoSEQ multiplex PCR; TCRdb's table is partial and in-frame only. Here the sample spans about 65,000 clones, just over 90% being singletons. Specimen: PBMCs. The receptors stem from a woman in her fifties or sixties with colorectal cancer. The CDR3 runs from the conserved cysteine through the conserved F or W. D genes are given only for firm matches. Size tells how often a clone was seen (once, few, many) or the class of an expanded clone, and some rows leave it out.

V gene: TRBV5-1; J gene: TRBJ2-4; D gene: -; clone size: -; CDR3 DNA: TGCGCCAGCAGCTGGAGACAGGCGCAATTGGACATTCAGTACTTC; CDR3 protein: CASSWRQAQLDIQYF
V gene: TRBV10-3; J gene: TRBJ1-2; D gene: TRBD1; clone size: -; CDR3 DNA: TGTGCCATCAGAGAGACAGGGGGCTTGGATGGCTACACCTTC; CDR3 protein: CAIRETGGLDGYTF
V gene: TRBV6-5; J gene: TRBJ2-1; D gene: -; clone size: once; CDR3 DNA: TGTGCCAGCAGCCCCGAGGGTGGGAGCTACAATGAGCAGTTCTTC; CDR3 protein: CASSPEGGSYNEQFF
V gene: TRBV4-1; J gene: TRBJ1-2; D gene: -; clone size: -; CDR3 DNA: TGCGCCAGCAGCCAAGATCGGGGGGGGGAGTCTGGCTACACCTTC; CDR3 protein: CASSQDRGGESGYTF
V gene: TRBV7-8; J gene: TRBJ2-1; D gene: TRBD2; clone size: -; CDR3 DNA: TGTGCCAGCAGCCCACACCGACTAGCGGGATCGTGGAATGAGCAGTTCTTC; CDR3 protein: CASSPHRLAGSWNEQFF
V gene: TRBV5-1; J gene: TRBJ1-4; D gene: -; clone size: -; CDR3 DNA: TGCGCCAGCAGCTTGGCCCCAGCAAATGATGAAAAACTGTTTTTT; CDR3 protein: CASSLAPANDEKLFF
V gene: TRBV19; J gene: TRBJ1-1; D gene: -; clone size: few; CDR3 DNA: TGTGCCAGTAGTATTTGGGCGGGCCGAGGAGGCTTTGACACTGAAGCTTTCTTT; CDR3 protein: CASSIWAGRGGFDTEAFF
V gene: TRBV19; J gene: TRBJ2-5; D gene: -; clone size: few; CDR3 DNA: TGTGCCAGTAGTAATAGGGCAGGCATGAGGGGTGAGACCCAGTACTTC; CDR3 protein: CASSNRAGMRGETQYF
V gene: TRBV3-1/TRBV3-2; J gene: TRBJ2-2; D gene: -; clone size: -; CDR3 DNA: TGTGCCAGCAGCTATATCGCGAACACCGGGGAGCTGTTTTTT; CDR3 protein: CASSYIANTGELFF
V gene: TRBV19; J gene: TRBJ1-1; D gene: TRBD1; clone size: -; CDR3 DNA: TGTGCCAGTAGTATAACAGGGGCTGGGACTGAAGCTTTCTTT; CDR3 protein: CASSITGAGTEAFF
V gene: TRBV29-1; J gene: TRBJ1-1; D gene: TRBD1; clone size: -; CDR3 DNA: TGCAGCGTTGATTTAGCGACAGGGGAGATGAACACTGAAGCTTTCTTT; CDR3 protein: CSVDLATGEMNTEAFF
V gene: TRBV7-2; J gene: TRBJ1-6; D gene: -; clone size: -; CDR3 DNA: TGTGCCAGCAGCTTAGTTGCCGGGGTGGATAATTCACCCCTCCACTTT; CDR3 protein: CASSLVAGVDNSPLHF
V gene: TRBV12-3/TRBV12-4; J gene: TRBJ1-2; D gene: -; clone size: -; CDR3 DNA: TGTGCCAGCAGTTTGAACAGATACTATGGCTACACCTTC; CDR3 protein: CASSLNRYYGYTF
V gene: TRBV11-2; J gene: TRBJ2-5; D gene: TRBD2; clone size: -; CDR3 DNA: TGTGCCAGCAGCTCTAGCGGCGGGGAGACCCAGTACTTC; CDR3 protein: CASSSSGGETQYF
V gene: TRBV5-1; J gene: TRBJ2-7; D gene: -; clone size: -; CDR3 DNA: TGCGCCAGCAGTATTAGCGGAGCTGGGGGCACCTACGAGCAGTACTTC; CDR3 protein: CASSISGAGGTYEQYF
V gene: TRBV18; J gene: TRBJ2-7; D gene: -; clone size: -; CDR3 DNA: TGTGCCAGCTCACCCTCCTCCTACGAGCAGTACTTC; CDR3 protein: CASSPSSYEQYF
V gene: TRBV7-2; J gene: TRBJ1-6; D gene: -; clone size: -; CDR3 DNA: TGTGCCAGCAGCTTGTGGGGGGCAGATTCACCCCTCCACTTT; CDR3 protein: CASSLWGADSPLHF
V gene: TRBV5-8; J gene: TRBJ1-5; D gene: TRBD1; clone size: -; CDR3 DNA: TGTGCCAGCAGCAAGGGACAGACCGCCGGTCAGCCCCAGCATTTT; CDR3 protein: CASSKGQTAGQPQHF